This TCR beta chain was obtained from a study of kidney transplant recipient with SARS-CoV-2 infection. This clonotype was observed many times. The V gene lost 7 bases and the J gene lost 4 bases, with 23 bases spanning the gap. There are 16 residues in the CDR3. Germline V CDR1 and CDR2: SGHDT, YYEEEE. MiXCR was run by TCRdb on the reads, yielding one entry per CDR3 protein. Seen here are under 300,000 distinct CDR3 sequences, 25% to 35% observed once, and the top ten hold 7% to 8%. The V call is TRBV5-6, the J call TRBJ1-2; D is undetermined. The sample here was a blood sample, taken at baseline and between days 110 and 120 from a kidney transplant recipient. The receptor was isolated from a male patient aged 25 to 39 who had COVID-19 and was a kidney transplant recipient. The graft donor may have given rise to some T cells. DNA for the CDR3: TGTGCCAGCGGGAATTTCAATAGTCGAAAGACCTATGGCTACACCTTC. It is translated as CASGNFNSRKTYGYTF.